These T cell receptor beta chains were read from a single sample in a study of cytomegalovirus exposure and HLA in healthy donors. The data were produced by immunoSEQ multiplex PCR, yet TCRdb's version contains in-frame clones alone and is incomplete. The table has fewer than 400,000 clones, approximately 91% seen once. Sequenced: PBMCs. These receptors originate from a man younger than 40 in good health and CMV-seronegative. CDR3s include the opening cysteine and the closing phenylalanine or tryptophan. The order of the fields is D gene, V gene, J gene, clone size, CDR3 protein, CDR3 DNA. A D gene is named only where the DNA matches it firmly. Size values are once, few and many counts, or a class for expanded clones, and some rows have none.

D gene: -; V gene: TRBV13; J gene: TRBJ1-4; clone size: -; CDR3 protein: CASSLAREGLFF; CDR3 DNA: TGTGCCAGCAGCTTGGCAAGAGAGGGACTGTTTTTT
D gene: TRBD1; V gene: TRBV5-1; J gene: TRBJ1-5; clone size: -; CDR3 protein: CASSLEGGSQPQHF; CDR3 DNA: TGCGCCAGCAGCTTGGAAGGGGGCAGTCAGCCCCAGCATTTT
D gene: -; V gene: TRBV5-1; J gene: TRBJ2-5; clone size: -; CDR3 protein: CASSSPRGQRAQETQYF; CDR3 DNA: TGCGCCAGCAGCTCCCCCCGAGGGCAGAGAGCCCAAGAGACCCAGTACTTC
D gene: -; V gene: TRBV7-9; J gene: TRBJ1-6; clone size: -; CDR3 protein: CASSPRRDSPLHF; CDR3 DNA: TGTGCCAGCAGCCCCCGCAGGGATTCACCCCTCCACTTT
D gene: TRBD1; V gene: TRBV18; J gene: TRBJ1-4; clone size: -; CDR3 protein: CASSRDRDEKLFF; CDR3 DNA: TGTGCCAGCTCACGCGACAGGGATGAAAAACTGTTTTTT
D gene: -; V gene: TRBV7-2; J gene: TRBJ1-5; clone size: few; CDR3 protein: CASSLEAGRSQPQHF; CDR3 DNA: TGTGCCAGCAGCTTAGAGGCAGGGCGGTCTCAGCCCCAGCATTTT
D gene: TRBD1; V gene: TRBV7-2; J gene: TRBJ1-5; clone size: -; CDR3 protein: CASSRDRGGSQPQHF; CDR3 DNA: TGTGCCAGCAGCCGGGACAGGGGTGGGAGTCAGCCCCAGCATTTT
D gene: -; V gene: TRBV19; J gene: TRBJ1-1; clone size: -; CDR3 protein: CASSSGPMYTEAFF; CDR3 DNA: TGTGCCAGTAGTAGCGGCCCTATGTACACTGAAGCTTTCTTT
D gene: TRBD1; V gene: TRBV5-1; J gene: TRBJ2-2; clone size: -; CDR3 protein: CASSSTSGTGTFTGELFF; CDR3 DNA: TGCGCCAGCAGCTCCACCTCCGGGACAGGGACCTTCACCGGGGAGCTGTTTTTT
D gene: -; V gene: TRBV5-5; J gene: TRBJ1-1; clone size: -; CDR3 protein: CASSLPVADTEAFF; CDR3 DNA: TGTGCCAGCAGCTTGCCGGTGGCGGACACTGAAGCTTTCTTT